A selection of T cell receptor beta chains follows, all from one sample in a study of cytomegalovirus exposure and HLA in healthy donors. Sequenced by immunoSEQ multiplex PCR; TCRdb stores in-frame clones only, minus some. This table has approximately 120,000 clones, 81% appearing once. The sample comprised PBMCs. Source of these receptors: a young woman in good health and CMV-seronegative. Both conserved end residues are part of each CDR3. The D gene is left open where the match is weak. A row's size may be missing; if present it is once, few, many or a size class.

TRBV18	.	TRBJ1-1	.	TGTGCCAGCTCACGAGCAGGGCTTGACACTGAAGCTTTCTTT	CASSRAGLDTEAFF
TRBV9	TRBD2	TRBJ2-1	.	TGTGCCAGCAGCATAGGGACTAGCGTCTTCTATGAGCAGTTCTTC	CASSIGTSVFYEQFF
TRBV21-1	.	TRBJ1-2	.	TGTGCCAGCAGCCAGGGGGGTGGCTACACCTTC	CASSQGGGYTF
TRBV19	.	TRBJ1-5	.	TGTGCCAGTAGCGCGGGCGGGGTTCGAAGCAATCAGCCCCAGCATTTT	CASSAGGVRSNQPQHF
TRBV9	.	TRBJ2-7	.	TGTGCCAGCAGCGTAGAAAGCGGAGAGGGTTACGAGCAGTACTTC	CASSVESGEGYEQYF
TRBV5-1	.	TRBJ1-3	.	TGCGCCAGCAGGGACACTGGAAACACCATATATTTT	CASRDTGNTIYF
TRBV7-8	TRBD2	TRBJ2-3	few	TGTGCCAGCAGCTTAGCGAGCGGGAGGGCCTCGGCTTTAGATACGCAGTATTTT	CASSLASGRASALDTQYF
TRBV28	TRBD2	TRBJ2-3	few	TGTGCCAGCAGTTTCTCGGGAGGAGTTACAGATACGCAGTATTTT	CASSFSGGVTDTQYF
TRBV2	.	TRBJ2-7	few	TGTGCCAGCTCGACGGAGGGGTCCTACGAGCAGTACTTC	CASSTEGSYEQYF
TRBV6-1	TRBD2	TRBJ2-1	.	TGTGCCAGCAGTGCACTAGCGGGAGCATGGGAGTTCTTC	CASSALAGAWEFF
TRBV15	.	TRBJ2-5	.	TGTGCCACCAGCAGAGATCCCACAGGAAAAGAGACCCAGTACTTC	CATSRDPTGKETQYF
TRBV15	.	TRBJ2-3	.	TGTGCCACCAGCAGCCCAGGGGCAGATACGCAGTATTTT	CATSSPGADTQYF
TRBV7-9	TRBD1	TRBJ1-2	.	TGTGCCAGCAGCGACCAGACAGGGTCCTATGGCTACACCTTC	CASSDQTGSYGYTF
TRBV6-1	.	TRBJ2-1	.	TGTGCCACCAGAGGTCTCCGCAGGGAGCAGTTCTTC	CATRGLRREQFF
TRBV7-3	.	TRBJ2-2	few	TGTGCCAGCAGCTTACTAGGGAGTGGGGAGCTGTTTTTT	CASSLLGSGELFF
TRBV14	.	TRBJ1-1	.	TGTGCCAGGGCTGGCACTGAAGCTTTCTTT	CARAGTEAFF
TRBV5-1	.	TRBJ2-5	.	TGCGCCAGCAGCTTGGTGGGGCAGGTGAAAGAGACCCAGTACTTC	CASSLVGQVKETQYF
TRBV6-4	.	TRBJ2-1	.	TGTGCCAGCAGCGCAACAGTGCCGAGCTCCTACAATGAGCAGTTCTTC	CASSATVPSSYNEQFF
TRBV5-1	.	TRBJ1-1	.	TGCGCCAGCAGCCCCGAGGCGGACACTGAAGCTTTCTTT	CASSPEADTEAFF